The clone carrying this TCR beta chain has a count of ten or more. The antigen is undetermined. This sample is drawn from a study of glioma-infiltrating T cells. Study results and limitations: Gliomas, especially low-grade, showed above-expected tissue-blood divergence; non-neoplastic patients showed below.

Using RNA template, CDR3s of TCR alpha and beta were amplified with iRepertoire arm-PCR. MiXCR, applied by TCRdb to the multiplex PCR reads, yields one record per CDR3 protein. Of about 93,000 distinct CDR3 sequences listed, approximately 40% are singletons. The CDR3 totals 12 residues. V was clipped by 6 bases and J by 6 bases; unmatched bases: 3. CDR1 and CDR2 from the germline V gene are MGHDK and SYGVNS. This chain joins TRBV25-1 and TRBJ1-1; 8 positions agree with TRBD1. The clonotype comes from a human donor with low-grade glioma or glioblastoma, undergoing nonglioma brain surgery, or in good health (not recorded which). Source material: glioma tissue, nonneoplastic brain tissue, or PBMCs (not recorded which). The CDR3 DNA is TGTGCCAGCAGGTCGACAGGGGCTGAAGCTTTCTTT. Protein product: CASRSTGAEAFF.